The 30 T cell receptor beta chains listed next were all sequenced from one sample in a study of OX40 agonist ivuxolimab in advanced cancers. Measured with immunoSEQ multiplex PCR; TCRdb has only the in-frame clones, and not every one. The data hold about 51,000 clones, with around 81% observed a single time. Sequencing was performed on CD4+ or CD8+ T cells sorted from blood, taken in a trial of the OX40 agonist ivuxolimab. These receptors all stem from an adult with an advanced solid tumor such as melanoma, head and neck, liver or kidney cancer.

This clone was detected only once. V is TRBV7-8 and J is TRBJ2-3; the match to TRBD2 covers 9 bases. Germline-derived CDR1 and CDR2 are SGHVS and FQNEAQ. The CDR3 sequence is 17 residues long. Trimming at V came to 5 bases and at J to 2 bases, leaving 11 bases not matched to a gene. The CDR3 nucleotides read TGTGCCAGCAGCCTCCGGGTAGCGGGGGAGCCCACAGATACGCAGTATTTT. Translated, it gives CASSLRVAGEPTDTQYF.

The chain joins TRBV5-1 to TRBJ1-3, with 7 bases fitting TRBD1. CDR1 is SGHRS and CDR2 is YFSETQ in the germline V gene. Germline trimming cut 4 bases from V and 0 bases from J; bases unmatched to any gene: 7. The length of the CDR3 is 16 residues. CDR3 loop: CASSPGTELSGNTIYF. The CDR3 DNA follows: TGCGCCAGCAGCCCGGGGACAGAACTCTCTGGAAACACCATATATTTT.

The genes are TRBV4-3 and TRBJ2-7; D is unresolved. This CDR3 region has 15 residues. The V end lost 1 base, the J end lost 2 bases, and 12 bases lay between the germline ends. The V gene's germline CDR1 is LGHNA and CDR2 YSLEER. The CDR3 DNA reads TGCGCCAGCAGCCAAGTTAGCCTGAATACCTACGAGCAGTACTTC. Translating it yields CASSQVSLNTYEQYF.

V and J are TRBV9 and TRBJ2-5, with 12 bases that match TRBD2. After removal of 4 bases from V and 5 bases from J, the junction contained 3 bases not matched to a gene. Germline CDR1 and CDR2: SGDLS and YYNGEE. The CDR3 extends over 14 amino acids. DNA of the CDR3: TGTGCCAGCAGCAGGACTAGCGGGGTGGAGACCCAGTACTTC. Amino acid sequence: CASSRTSGVETQYF. The variable domain in full, with the rest retrieved from reference TRBV9 and TRBJ2-5, is DSGVTQTPKHLITATGQRVTLRCSPRSGDLSVYWYQQSLDQGLQFLIQYYNGEERAKGNILERFSAQQFPDLHSELNLSSLELGDSALYFCASSRTSGVETQYFGPGTRLLVL.

This chain connects TRBV18 to TRBJ1-6; D remains unclear. Per germline, CDR1 KGHSH and CDR2 LQKENI. This CDR3 spans 13 amino acids. V was trimmed by 3 bases and J by 10 bases, leaving 10 bases between them. The CDR3 DNA reads as TGTGCCAGCTCACCCACAGCTGGGTCACCCCTCCACTTT. Translated, it gives CASSPTAGSPLHF.

The V call is TRBV6-1, the J call TRBJ1-2; the D gene is possibly TRBD1 (6 bases). Per the germline V gene, CDR1 is MNHNS and CDR2 is SASEGT. Between the trimmed V and J ends, which lost 7 bases and 5 bases, there was a span of 8 bases. The CDR3 is 11 amino acids. As DNA, the CDR3 is TGTGCCAGCAACAGGGCTTATGGCTACACCTTC. Translated, it gives CASNRAYGYTF.

The chain joins TRBV2 to TRBJ1-2, with unresolved D. Per the germline V gene, CDR1 is SNHLY and CDR2 is FYNNEI. There are 14 residues in the CDR3. With 2 bases removed from V and 7 bases from J, the gap between germline ends came to 14 bases. The CDR3 spells CASSENRNRGGYTF. The CDR3 region has the DNA TGTGCCAGCAGTGAAAACAGAAACCGCGGTGGCTACACCTTC.

This chain joins TRBV4-1 and TRBJ2-1, with unresolved D. The CDR3 sequence is 14 residues long. V was trimmed by 1 base and J by 3 bases, leaving 7 bases between them. Germline V gene lookup returns CDR1 MGHRA and CDR2 YSYEKL. CDR3 amino acids: CASSQVENYNEQFF. In DNA, the CDR3 is TGCGCCAGCAGCCAAGTGGAGAACTACAATGAGCAGTTCTTC.

V usage is TRBV5-4 and J usage is TRBJ1-1; D uncertain. Deletions cut 4 bases from V and 3 bases from J, with 7 bases between. This CDR3 spans 12 amino acids. Per the germline V gene, CDR1 is SGHNT and CDR2 is YYREEE (reference sequence). CDR3 amino acids: CASSIRDTEAFF. As DNA, the CDR3 is TGTGCCAGCAGCATTCGGGACACTGAAGCTTTCTTT.

This chain joins TRBV6-6 and TRBJ2-3, with TRBD2 identical over 8 bases. The CDR3 runs 13 residues. The V gene's germline CDR1 is MNHNY and CDR2 SVGAGI (reference sequence). Trimming removed 5 bases from V and 5 bases from J; junction bases left unmatched: 3. CDR3 in DNA: TGTGCCAGCAGTCGGGGGGGGCGAGATACGCAGTATTTT. This translates into CASSRGGRDTQYF.

This sequence joins TRBV18 and TRBJ1-2, with no clear D. Per germline, CDR1 KGHSH and CDR2 LQKENI. The V gene lost 0 bases and the J gene lost 2 bases, with 4 bases spanning the gap. CDR3 length: 13 amino acids. The CDR3, as DNA: TGTGCCAGCTCACCACCGGACAACTATGGCTACACCTTC. Residues: CASSPPDNYGYTF.

This chain uses TRBV4-2 with TRBJ2-2, with TRBD2 as a possible D gene (5 bases). Germline values: CDR1 LGHNA, CDR2 YNFKEQ. V was pared by 0 bases and J by 4 bases, with 15 bases between. There are 17 residues in the CDR3. This CDR3 is CASSQDSRGRITGELFF. CDR3 coding DNA: TGTGCCAGCAGCCAAGATAGCCGGGGTCGTATCACCGGGGAGCTGTTTTTT.

This clone was picked up a small number of times. The chain uses TRBV7-2 and TRBJ1-5; maybe TRBD1 (5 bases). V lost 5 bases and J lost 6, with 8 bases in between. This CDR3 has 12 amino acids. Looked up from germline, CDR1 is SGHTA and CDR2 is FQGNSA. The CDR3 sequence is CASSRGVQPQHF. The CDR3 nucleotides read TGTGCCAGCAGCCGAGGGGTTCAGCCCCAGCATTTT.

This chain joins TRBV2 and TRBJ1-6; 10 nucleotides align to TRBD1. Germline V CDR1 and CDR2: SNHLY, FYNNEI. J lost 9 bases, V lost 10 bases, and 9 bases had no gene match. The CDR3 extends over 14 amino acids. This CDR3 is CATRDRGLGSPLHF. CDR3 DNA: TGTGCCACCAGGGACAGGGGATTAGGTTCACCCCTCCACTTT. The full variable domain, rest sourced from reference TRBV2 and TRBJ1-6, is EPEVTQTPSHQVTQMGQEVILRCVPISNHLYFYWYRQILGQKVEFLVSFYNNEISEKSEIFDDQFSVERPDGSNFTLKIRSTKLEDSAMYFCATRDRGLGSPLHFGNGTRLTVT.

The V gene is TRBV19, the J gene TRBJ2-1; D possibly matches TRBD1 or TRBD2 (5 bases each). CDR1 and CDR2 (germline): LNHDA, SQIVND (reference sequence). The CDR3 extends over 13 amino acids. V was trimmed by 3 bases and J by 4 bases, leaving 7 bases between them. The chain's CDR3 is CASSMGPYNEQFF. The CDR3 DNA reads TGTGCCAGTAGTATGGGACCGTACAATGAGCAGTTCTTC.

The chain joins TRBV7-9 to TRBJ1-1; D might be TRBD1 (6 bases). V was pared by 0 bases and J by 5 bases, with 13 bases between. The CDR3 has 15 amino acids. CDR1 is SEHNR, CDR2 FQNEAQ, per germline (reference sequence). CDR3 DNA: TGTGCCAGCAGCTTAGCGAGGGGGGGTCTGACTGAAGCTTTCTTT. It translates to CASSLARGGLTEAFF. The whole variable domain, filled in from reference TRBV7-9 and TRBJ1-1, reads DTGVSQNPRHKITKRGQNVTFRCDPISEHNRLYWYRQTLGQGPEFLTYFQNEAQLEKSRLLSDRFSAERPKGSFSTLEIQRTEQGDSAMYLCASSLARGGLTEAFFGQGTRLTVV.

J is TRBJ2-1 and V is TRBV7-3, with D maybe TRBD2 (5 bases). CDR3 length equals 15 residues. CDR1 is SGHTA, CDR2 FQGTGA, per germline. V lost 9 bases to trimming and J lost 2 bases, with 17 bases between them. The CDR3 DNA is TGTGCCAGTACCACCGGGGAATATCCCTACAATGAGCAGTTCTTC. Translating gives CASTTGEYPYNEQFF.

V and J are TRBV2 and TRBJ1-2, with D perhaps matching TRBD1 (6 bases). Per germline, CDR1 SNHLY and CDR2 FYNNEI. Trimming left V 4 bases short and J 3 bases short, with 15 bases between. The CDR3 sequence is 15 residues long. In nucleotides, the CDR3 is TGTGCCAGCAGTGTCCCTCAGGGGCTCCACTATGGCTACACCTTC. This sequence encodes CASSVPQGLHYGYTF.

The chain has TRBV11-2 and TRBJ1-1, with D perhaps matching TRBD1 (5 bases). The CDR3 totals 15 residues. Germline V gene lookup returns CDR1 SGHAT and CDR2 FQNNGV. The ends were cut back, 5 bases at V and 0 bases at J, with 13 bases in the middle. The CDR3 bases are TGTGCCAGCAGCCCCAGGGCAGGATTGAACACTGAAGCTTTCTTT. It translates to CASSPRAGLNTEAFF.

This chain uses TRBV19 with TRBJ2-1, with TRBD2 identical over 7 bases. The CDR3 runs to 12 residues. The germline V gene has CDR1 LNHDA and CDR2 SQIVND (reference sequence). V was clipped by 6 bases and J by 10 bases; unmatched bases: 6. The CDR3 coding sequence is TGTGCCAGTAGCTCACTAGCGTACGAGCAGTTCTTC. Translation: CASSSLAYEQFF.

In DNA form, the CDR3 reads TGCGCCAGCAGCTTGGTTACGGGGGGCGATAATTCACCCCTCCACTTT. This translates into CASSLVTGGDNSPLHF. The chain uses TRBV5-1 and TRBJ1-6; a weak D match, TRBD1 (6 bases). Trimming stripped 0 bases from V and 5 bases from J, with 12 bases between. The germline CDR1 and CDR2 sequences are SGHRS and YFSETQ. The CDR3 loop spans 16 amino acids. Full variable domain (outside the CDR3, taken from reference TRBV5-1 and TRBJ1-6): KAGVTQTPRYLIKTRGQQVTLSCSPISGHRSVSWYQQTPGQGLQFLFEYFSETQRNKGNFPGRFSGRQFSNSRSEMNVSTLELGDSALYLCASSLVTGGDNSPLHFGNGTRLTVT.

A single count supports this clone. This chain links TRBV11-2 with TRBJ1-5; maybe TRBD1 (5 bases). Between the trimmed V and J ends, which lost 5 bases and 6 bases, there was a span of 11 bases. This CDR3 spans 13 amino acids. Germline V gives CDR1 SGHAT, CDR2 FQNNGV. The CDR3 spells CASSPGGTQPQHF. CDR3 in DNA: TGTGCCAGCAGCCCCGGGGGAACTCAGCCCCAGCATTTT.

This rearrangement joins TRBV6-1 to TRBJ2-7, with D unresolved. V was shortened by 2 bases and J by 7 bases, with 3 bases between the two germline ends. The germline V gene has CDR1 MNHNS and CDR2 SASEGT. CDR3 length equals 10 residues. CDR3 sequence reads: CASSEREQYF. The CDR3 DNA sequence: TGTGCCAGCAGTGAACGGGAGCAGTACTTC.

In its sample, this clone ranks as medium-sized. The rearrangement uses TRBV27 and TRBJ1-1, with a weak D call TRBD1 (5 bases). V dropped 10 bases and J dropped 5 bases, with 17 bases sitting between them. Germline V gives CDR1 MNHEY, CDR2 SMNVEV (reference sequence). The CDR3 length is 13 residues. In DNA form, the CDR3 reads TGTGCCACCCACCGGGGCGATAGGACTGAAGCTTTCTTT. Protein product: CATHRGDRTEAFF.

This clone was found a few times. CDR3 sequence reads: CASRQGPTEAFF. The CDR3 coding sequence is TGTGCCAGCAGACAGGGTCCCACTGAAGCTTTCTTT. This chain links TRBV6-5 with TRBJ1-1; D is perhaps TRBD1 (6 bases). The V and J ends lost 6 bases and 4 bases respectively, with 9 bases between them. This CDR3 contains 12 residues. Germline assignment: CDR1 MNHEY and CDR2 SVGAGI.

J is TRBJ2-5 and V is TRBV5-4; D is possibly TRBD2 (7 bases). V lost 5 bases to trimming and J lost 1 base, with 15 bases between them. The CDR3 is 15 residues long. Germline-derived CDR1 and CDR2 are SGHNT and YYREEE (reference sequence). The CDR3 loop is CASRLRGALQETQYF. CDR3 in DNA: TGTGCCAGCAGACTCCGGGGGGCCCTCCAAGAGACCCAGTACTTC.

The chain is built from TRBV27 and TRBJ2-1, with 9 bases fitting TRBD2. J was trimmed by 5 bases and V by 6 bases; bases with no gene match: 8. Germline V lookup: CDR1 MNHEY, CDR2 SMNVEV (reference sequence). This CDR3 region has 15 residues. As DNA, the CDR3 is TGTGCCAGCAGCTCCCAAGCGGGGGGAAACAATGAGCAGTTCTTC. This sequence encodes CASSSQAGGNNEQFF.

The V and J genes are TRBV5-5 and TRBJ2-4; D might be TRBD1 or TRBD2, each matching 7 bases. The CDR3 is made up of 15 amino acids. The ends were cut back, 1 base at V and 8 bases at J, with 16 bases in the middle. Germline CDR1 reads SGHKS; CDR2 reads YYEKEE (reference sequence). CDR3 in DNA: TGTGCCAGCAGCTTGACAGGGGAGGGTTGGGACATTCAGTACTTC. Translation gives CASSLTGEGWDIQYF.

This rearrangement joins TRBV13 to TRBJ1-1, with TRBD1 as a possible D gene (5 bases). This CDR3 contains 16 residues. CDR1 and CDR2 (germline): PRHDT, FYEKMQ (reference sequence). Trimming removed 3 bases at V and 1 base at J, with 15 bases between. In DNA, the CDR3 is TGTGCCAGCAGCTTTGGCAGGGCCGGGAAGAACACTGAAGCTTTCTTT. Residues: CASSFGRAGKNTEAFF.

The chain couples TRBV16 to TRBJ2-2, with a tentative D call TRBD2 (6 bases). Germline CDR1 reads KGHSY; CDR2 reads FQNENV. Between the trimmed V and J ends, which lost 4 bases and 0 bases, there was a span of 12 bases. CDR3 length equals 16 residues. The CDR3 reads CASSPFGGSNTGELFF. CDR3 sequence (DNA): TGTGCCAGCAGCCCGTTCGGGGGTTCGAACACCGGGGAGCTGTTTTTT.